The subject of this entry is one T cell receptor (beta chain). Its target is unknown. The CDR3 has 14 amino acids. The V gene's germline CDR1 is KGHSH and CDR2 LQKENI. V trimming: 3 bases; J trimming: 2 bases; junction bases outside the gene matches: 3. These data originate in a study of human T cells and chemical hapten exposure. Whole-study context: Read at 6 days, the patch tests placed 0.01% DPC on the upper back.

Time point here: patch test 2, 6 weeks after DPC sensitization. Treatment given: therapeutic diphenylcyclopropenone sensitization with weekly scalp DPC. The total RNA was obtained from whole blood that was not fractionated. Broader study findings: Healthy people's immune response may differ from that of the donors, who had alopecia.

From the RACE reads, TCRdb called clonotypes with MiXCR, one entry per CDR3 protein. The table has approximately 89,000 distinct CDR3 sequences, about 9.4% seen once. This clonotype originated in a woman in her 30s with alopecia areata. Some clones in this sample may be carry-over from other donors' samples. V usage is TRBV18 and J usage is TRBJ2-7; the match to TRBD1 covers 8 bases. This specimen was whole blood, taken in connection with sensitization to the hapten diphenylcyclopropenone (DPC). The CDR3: CASSPDRVAYEQYF. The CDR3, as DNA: TGTGCCAGCTCACCGGACAGGGTGGCCTACGAGCAGTACTTC.